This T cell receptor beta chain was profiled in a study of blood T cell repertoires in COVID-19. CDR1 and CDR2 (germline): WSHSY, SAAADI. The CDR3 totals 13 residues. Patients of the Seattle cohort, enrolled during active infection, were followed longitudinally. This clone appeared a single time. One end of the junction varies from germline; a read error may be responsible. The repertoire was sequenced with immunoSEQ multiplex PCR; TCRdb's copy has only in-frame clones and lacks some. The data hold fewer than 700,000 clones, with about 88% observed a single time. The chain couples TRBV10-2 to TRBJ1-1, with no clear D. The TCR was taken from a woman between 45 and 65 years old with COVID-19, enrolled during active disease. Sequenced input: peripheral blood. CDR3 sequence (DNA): TGCGCCAGCAGGGAGTCCTCCGCGGGGGAAGCTTTCTTT. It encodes CASRESSAGEAFF.